This T cell receptor beta chain was recorded in a study of T cell repertoires in cytomegalovirus infection. About the study: CMV infection and matching HLA type were both indicated by public TCR beta signatures. The study's findings and limits: CMV-specific HLA-C-restricted TCR beta clonotypes dominated the ex vivo response. People with CMV and the relevant HLA were identified by cumulative public TCR beta family frequency.

This clonotype was seen a handful of times. Its antigen is undetermined. In TCRdb, the reads were re-called with MiXCR into one record per CDR3 protein. The sample gives under 850,000 distinct CDR3 sequences, approximately 34% of which show up once; around 2.8% is in the top ten. CDR3 length equals 13 residues. Germline values: CDR1 SGHVT, CDR2 SQSDAQ. The ends were cut back, 4 bases at V and 3 bases at J, with 7 bases in the middle. The material sequenced was PBMCs. This clonotype was sampled from a human donor in good health (CMV status not recorded). Some clones in this sample may be carry-over from other donors' samples. V is TRBV7-4 and J is TRBJ1-5; no definite D call. CDR3: CASSSQSNQPQHF. The DNA for the CDR3 is TGTGCCAGCAGCTCTCAATCCAATCAGCCCCAGCATTTT.